The clone carrying this T cell receptor beta chain was counted only a few times. Source study methods: Counting gave a median of around 100,000 TCRs per sample, with values ranging from 23,224 to 690,600. In TCRdb, the RACE reads were re-called with MiXCR into one record per CDR3 protein. TCRdb's processing, not the authors' own work, is the source of the V and J calls. The sample has around 380,000 distinct CDR3 sequences, roughly 4.8% seen once. Germline-derived CDR1 and CDR2 are SGHAT and FQNNGV. This CDR3 has 16 amino acids. With 3 bases removed from V and 2 bases from J, the gap between germline ends came to 15 bases. The sample is drawn from a study of human T cells and chemical hapten exposure. Study overall: The scalp of each patient received a weekly diphenylcyclopropenone dose for the full roughly 22-week study. Patients were mainly female, each with alopecia areata, totalis or universalis. DPC (0.01%) was patch tested on the upper back and read at 6 days.

Time point noted: patch test 1, 2 weeks after DPC sensitization. Regarding treatment: therapeutic diphenylcyclopropenone sensitization with weekly scalp DPC. The material was whole blood, obtained in connection with sensitization to the hapten diphenylcyclopropenone (DPC). The sequence came from a woman in her 50s with alopecia areata. Some clones in this sample may be carry-over from other donors' samples. This chain links TRBV11-2 with TRBJ2-3, with D perhaps TRBD2 (6 bases). CDR3 in amino acids: CASSLDYPNPTDTQYF. CDR3 DNA: TGTGCCAGCAGCTTGGACTACCCCAACCCCACAGATACGCAGTATTTT. The full variable domain, with the rest looked up from reference TRBV11-2 and TRBJ2-3, is EAGVAQSPRYKIIEKRQSVAFWCNPISGHATLYWYQQILGQGPKLLIQFQNNGVVDDSQLPKDRFSAERLKGVDSTLKIQPAKLEDSAVYLCASSLDYPNPTDTQYFGPGTRLTVL.